This TCR beta chain derives from a study of post-analysis software for immune sequencing data. Study-level information: Patients with relapsing-remitting, secondary progressive and progressive-relapsing multiple sclerosis courses were all represented. Findings and limits, study-wide: Normalized Chao1 diversity was significantly reduced in patients versus controls. A few TRBV segments appeared more often in patients than in controls, and TRBV5-6, TRBV5-1 and TRBV20-1 were among these. Strong same-batch co-clustering of samples appeared with F measure clustering.

Unique molecular identifiers were built into the TCR beta cDNA libraries. T cells numbering 1 to 10 million yielded cDNA molecules that totaled about 500,000. TCRdb called the PCR reads again in MiXCR, with one record for every CDR3 protein. The sample carries approximately 360,000 distinct CDR3 sequences, approximately 33% recorded once. With respect to this clonotype: Its antigen is undetermined.

The germline CDR1 and CDR2 sequences are SGHAT and FQNNGV. The ends were cut back, 5 bases at V and 3 bases at J, with 14 bases in the middle. The CDR3 has 14 residues. The origin of this receptor is a girl aged 5-17 years with multiple sclerosis. Sample: blood. J is TRBJ2-7 and V is TRBV11-2; TRBD1 is a possible D gene (6 bases). CDR3 protein: CASSPPTGLYEQYF. The CDR3 coding sequence is TGTGCCAGCAGCCCCCCGACAGGACTCTACGAGCAGTACTTC.